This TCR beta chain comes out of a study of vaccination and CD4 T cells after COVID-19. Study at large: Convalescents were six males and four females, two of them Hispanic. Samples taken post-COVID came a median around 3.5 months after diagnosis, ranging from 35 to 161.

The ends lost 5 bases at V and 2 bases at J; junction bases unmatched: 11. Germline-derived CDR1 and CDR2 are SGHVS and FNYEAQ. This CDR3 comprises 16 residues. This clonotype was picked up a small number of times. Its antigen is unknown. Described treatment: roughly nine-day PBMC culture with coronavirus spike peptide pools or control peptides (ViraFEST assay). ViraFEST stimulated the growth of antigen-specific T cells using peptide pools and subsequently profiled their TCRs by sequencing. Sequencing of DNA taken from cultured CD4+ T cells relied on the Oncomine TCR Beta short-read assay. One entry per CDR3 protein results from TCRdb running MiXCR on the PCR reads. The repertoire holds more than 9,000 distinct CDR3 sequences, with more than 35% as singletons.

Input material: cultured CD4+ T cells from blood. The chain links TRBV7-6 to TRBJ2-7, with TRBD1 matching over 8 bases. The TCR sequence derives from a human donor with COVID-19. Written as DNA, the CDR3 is TGTGCCAGCAGCCAGAGGGCAGGGGGCGCGACCTACGAGCAGTACTTC. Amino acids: CASSQRAGGATYEQYF.